This TCR beta chain was sequenced in a study of identical twins. Regarding the study as a whole: With beta out-of-frame sequences, excess sharing by twins was weaker. Cross-sectional statistical analysis, not tracking of the same donors, underpinned the conclusions.

Comment on this clonotype: Antigen specificity is unknown.

Each CDR3 protein gets one entry after TCRdb re-called the 5' RACE reads with MiXCR. Of 420,000 or so distinct CDR3 sequences in the sample, 15% to 20% are singletons; the top ten hold around 12%. The TCR was taken from a man in his fifties or sixties in good health. Sequencing input: naive T cells sorted from blood.

Written as DNA, the CDR3 is TGCGCCAGCACCTGGGGGGCAGGGGGCAACTACGAGCAGTACTTC. Translating gives CASTWGAGGNYEQYF. The chain recombines TRBV5-1 with TRBJ2-7, with 8 bases that match TRBD1. From germline, CDR1 is SGHRS and CDR2 YFSETQ. This CDR3 is 15 amino acids long. With V trimmed by 6 bases and J by 3 bases, 11 bases remained unmatched.